These 8 T cell receptor beta chains were sequenced from one sample in a study of blood T cell repertoires in COVID-19. This table comes from immunoSEQ multiplex PCR, and its TCRdb copy is limited to in-frame clones, with some not included. Of about 140,000 clones listed, 82% are singletons. The specimen sequenced was peripheral blood. These receptors came from an elderly woman with acute or convalescent COVID-19.

This clone occurred a few times. The V call is TRBV25-1, the J call TRBJ1-1; tentatively, D is TRBD1 (5 bases). V lost 7 bases to trimming and J lost 2 bases, with 14 bases between them. CDR3 length: 14 amino acids. Germline CDR1 MGHDK, CDR2 SYGVNS. CDR3 residues: CASTPGHTNTEAFF. CDR3 coding DNA: TGTGCCAGCACCCCAGGGCATACCAACACTGAAGCTTTCTTT.

This chain joins TRBV25-1 and TRBJ2-7; a possible D gene is TRBD1 (6 bases). V lost 6 bases and J lost 4, with 13 bases in between. There are 13 residues in the CDR3. In germline, CDR1 is MGHDK, CDR2 SYGVNS. The CDR3 nucleotides read TGTGCCAGCAGCAGGGACAACTTATACGAGCAGTACTTC. This sequence encodes CASSRDNLYEQYF.

The chain has TRBV6-5 and TRBJ1-6, with D unclear. V lost 9 bases and J 4 bases, leaving 10 bases between the germline ends. The CDR3 consists of 13 residues. From germline, CDR1 is MNHEY and CDR2 SVGAGI. CDR3 sequence: CASETEYNSPLHF. CDR3 DNA sequence: TGTGCCAGTGAGACGGAGTATAATTCACCCCTCCACTTT.

This chain connects TRBV7-8 to TRBJ2-3; the match to TRBD2 covers 11 bases. Germline trimming cut 6 bases from V and 2 bases from J; bases unmatched to any gene: 7. This CDR3 region has 16 residues. Germline CDR1 is SGHVS and CDR2 is FQNEAQ. CDR3 region: CASSGLAGPVTDTQYF. CDR3 coding DNA: TGTGCCAGCAGTGGACTAGCGGGCCCCGTCACAGATACGCAGTATTTT.

This clone occurred many times. This rearrangement joins TRBV19 to TRBJ2-2; D perhaps matches TRBD1 (7 bases). The CDR3 has 18 amino acids. Trimming left V 11 bases short and J 3 bases short, with 28 bases between. Germline CDR1 LNHDA, CDR2 SQIVND (reference sequence). For the CDR3, the DNA is TGTGCCGCCTCGGCCGGGTGGAGGGGGCGAAAGGACACCGGGGAGCTGTTTTTT. It yields the protein CAASAGWRGRKDTGELFF.

This clone was counted between two and nine times. The chain joins TRBV24-1 to TRBJ2-3, with TRBD1 identical over 7 bases. CDR1 KGHDR and CDR2 SFDVKD come from the germline V gene. This CDR3 has 15 amino acids. After removal of 2 bases from V and 0 bases from J, the junction contained 1 base not matched to a gene. CDR3 nucleotides: TGTGCCACCAGTGATTCGGACAGGAGCACAGATACGCAGTATTTT. This translates into CATSDSDRSTDTQYF.

DNA of the CDR3: TGTGCCAGCAGACCCGGGACAGGGGGAAAGAGGGTTCAGCCCCAGCATTTT. As protein: CASRPGTGGKRVQPQHF. This chain uses TRBV28 with TRBJ1-5; 11 bases agree with TRBD1. The CDR3 consists of 17 residues. Germline V CDR1 and CDR2: MDHEN, SYDVKM. With V trimmed by 6 bases and J by 6 bases, 13 bases remained unmatched. The complete variable domain, with remaining parts taken from reference TRBV28 and TRBJ1-5, reads DVKVTQSSRYLVKRTGEKVFLECVQDMDHENMFWYRQDPGLGLRLIYFSYDVKMKEKGDIPEGYSVSREKKERFSLILESASTNQTSMYLCASRPGTGGKRVQPQHFGDGTRLSIL.

This clone was observed a single time. The V and J genes are TRBV15 and TRBJ2-1, with 8 nucleotides matching TRBD2. The CDR3 contains 16 residues. With V trimmed by 0 bases and J by 9 bases, 10 bases remained unmatched. The germline V gene encodes CDR1 LNHNV and CDR2 YYDKDF (reference sequence). Written as DNA, the CDR3 is TGTGCCACCAGCAGAGATCTTGGGACTAGTAGTCTTGAGCAGTTCTTC. Encoded protein: CATSRDLGTSSLEQFF.